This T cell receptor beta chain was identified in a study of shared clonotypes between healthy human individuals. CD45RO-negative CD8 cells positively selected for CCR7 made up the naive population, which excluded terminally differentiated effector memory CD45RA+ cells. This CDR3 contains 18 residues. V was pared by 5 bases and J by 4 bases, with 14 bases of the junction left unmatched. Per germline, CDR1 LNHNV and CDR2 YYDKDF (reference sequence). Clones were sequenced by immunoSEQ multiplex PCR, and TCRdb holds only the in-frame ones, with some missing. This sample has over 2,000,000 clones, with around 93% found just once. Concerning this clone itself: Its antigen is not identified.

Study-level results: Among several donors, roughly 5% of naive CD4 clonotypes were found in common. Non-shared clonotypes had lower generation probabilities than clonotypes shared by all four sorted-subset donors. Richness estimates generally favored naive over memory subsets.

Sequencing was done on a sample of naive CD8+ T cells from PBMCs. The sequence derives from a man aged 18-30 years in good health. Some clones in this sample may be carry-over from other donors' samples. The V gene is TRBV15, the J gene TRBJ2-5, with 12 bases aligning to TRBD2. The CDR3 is CATSPQVGLAGGAETQYF. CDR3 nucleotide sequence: TGTGCCACCAGCCCCCAGGTTGGGCTAGCGGGAGGGGCAGAGACCCAGTACTTC. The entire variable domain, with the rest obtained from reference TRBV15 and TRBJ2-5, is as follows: DAMVIQNPRYQVTQFGKPVTLSCSQTLNHNVMYWYQQKSSQAPKLLFHYYDKDFNNEADTPDNFQSRRPNTSFCFLDIRSPGLGDTAMYLCATSPQVGLAGGAETQYFGPGTRLLVL.